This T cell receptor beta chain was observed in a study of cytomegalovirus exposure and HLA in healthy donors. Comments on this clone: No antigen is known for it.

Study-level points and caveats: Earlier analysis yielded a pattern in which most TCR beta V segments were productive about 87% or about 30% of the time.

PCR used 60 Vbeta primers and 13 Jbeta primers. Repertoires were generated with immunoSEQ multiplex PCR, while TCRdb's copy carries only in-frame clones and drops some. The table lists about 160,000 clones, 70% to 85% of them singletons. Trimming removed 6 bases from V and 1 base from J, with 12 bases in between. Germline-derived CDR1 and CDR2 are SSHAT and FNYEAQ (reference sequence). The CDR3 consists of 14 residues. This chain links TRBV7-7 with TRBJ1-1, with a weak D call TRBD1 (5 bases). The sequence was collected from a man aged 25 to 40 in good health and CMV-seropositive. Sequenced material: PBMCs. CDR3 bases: TGTGCCAGCAGTTTGGGGGGACCGAACACTGAAGCTTTCTTT. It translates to CASSLGGPNTEAFF.